Each of the 6 T cell receptor beta chains below was sequenced from the same sample in a study of T cell repertoires in cytomegalovirus infection. TCRdb processed the reads anew with MiXCR; each CDR3 protein has one entry. The sample lists around 180,000 distinct CDR3 sequences, roughly a fifth occurring once. Source material: PBMCs. The receptors originated from a human donor in good health (CMV status not recorded). Some clones in this sample may be carry-over from other donors' samples.

This clonotype was seen many times. This chain connects TRBV7-2 to TRBJ2-3; 7 bases fit TRBD2. V lost 1 base, J lost 1 base, and 5 bases stayed unmatched. This CDR3 spans 16 amino acids. Germline CDR1 reads SGHTA; CDR2 reads FQGNSA. Written as DNA, the CDR3 is TGTGCCAGCAGCTTAGTAGCTAGCGGCCGCACAGATACGCAGTATTTT. Its protein is CASSLVASGRTDTQYF.

The chain carries TRBV19 and TRBJ2-3, with 9 bases aligning to TRBD2. V was pared by 3 bases and J by 2 bases, with 6 bases of the junction left unmatched. CDR3 length: 16 residues. Germline V gene sequence: CDR1 LNHDA, CDR2 SQIVND (reference sequence). CDR3 region: CASSIGLAGTTDTQYF. The CDR3 DNA reads as TGTGCCAGTAGTATTGGTCTAGCGGGGACCACAGATACGCAGTATTTT.

This clonotype was counted between two and nine times. This CDR3 reads CASSQRGHLRYEQYF. The CDR3 bases are TGTGCCAGCAGCCAAAGGGGGCACCTGCGCTACGAGCAGTACTTC. V is TRBV14 and J is TRBJ2-7, with 7 bases that match TRBD1. This CDR3 comprises 15 residues. Germline assignment: CDR1 SGHDN and CDR2 FVKESK. V lost 2 bases to trimming and J lost 3 bases; unmatched junction nucleotides: 7.

V and J are TRBV7-3 and TRBJ2-4; D gene ambiguous. The V gene lost 1 base and the J gene lost 9 bases, with 7 bases spanning the gap. Germline V gene lookup returns CDR1 SGHTA and CDR2 FQGTGA. The CDR3 is 12 residues long. Here the CDR3 DNA reads TGTGCCAGCAGCTTAAAAGGCGGCATTCAGTACTTC. It specifies CASSLKGGIQYF.

At least ten counts were recorded for this clonotype. This rearrangement joins TRBV7-8 to TRBJ1-2, with a tentative D call TRBD1 (5 bases). Trimming shortened V by 3 bases and J by 4 bases, and 15 bases separated the two germline ends. Germline lookup yields CDR1 SGHVS and CDR2 FQNEAQ. The CDR3 loop spans 15 amino acids. This CDR3 reads CASSLGGVGLYGYTF. In nucleotides, the CDR3 is TGTGCCAGCAGCTTGGGGGGGGTTGGCCTCTATGGCTACACCTTC.

This clonotype was seen many times. The chain carries TRBV7-9 and TRBJ2-2; D may be TRBD2 (5 bases). Germline-derived CDR1 and CDR2 are SEHNR and FQNEAQ (reference sequence). CDR3 size: 14 residues. Trimming shortened V by 4 bases and J by 1 base, and 7 bases separated the two germline ends. In DNA, the CDR3 is TGTGCCAGCAGCTCGGACTGGAACACCGGGGAGCTGTTTTTT. Translated, it gives CASSSDWNTGELFF. Together with reference TRBV7-9 and TRBJ2-2, the CDR3 gives the full variable domain: DTGVSQNPRHKITKRGQNVTFRCDPISEHNRLYWYRQTLGQGPEFLTYFQNEAQLEKSRLLSDRFSAERPKGSFSTLEIQRTEQGDSAMYLCASSSDWNTGELFFGEGSRLTVL.